This T cell receptor beta chain was found in a study of T-cell reconstitution after alpha-beta-depleted transplantation in children. V lost 6 bases, J lost 10 bases, and 13 bases lay in between. This CDR3 is 12 amino acids long. Germline V CDR1 and CDR2: LGHDT, YNNKEL (reference sequence). TCRbeta library preparation incorporated unique molecular identifiers. Each CDR3 protein is one row after TCRdb ran MiXCR on the PCR reads. This sample has about 250,000 distinct CDR3 sequences, with 20% to 30% found just once. The receptor was derived from a female patient aged 2-9 years who had a stem cell transplant for congenital amegakaryocytic thrombocytopenia, so the T cells may come from the graft donor. Sequencing used PBMCs, mostly from graft donor cells, obtained 360 days after TCRalphabeta/CD19-depleted stem cell transplant. V is TRBV3-1 and J is TRBJ2-1; D not certain. CDR3: CASSLLPSEQFF. CDR3 nucleotides: TGTGCCAGCAGTCTACTACCCTCGGAGCAGTTCTTC.